The T cell receptor beta chain under discussion was sequenced for a study of T cells in Graves' hyperthyroidism and ophthalmopathy. Amplification targeted TCR beta CDR3 regions from RNA transcripts. The study used the HTBI primer set for a first-round RT-PCR of the TCR CDR3. TCRdb independently ran MiXCR on the multiplex PCR reads; one entry per CDR3 protein. The data show some 300,000 distinct CDR3 sequences, roughly a fifth seen once. General study results and limits: Most expanded thyroid clonotypes above 0.001 recurred in blood.

This CDR3 has 14 amino acids. Between the trimmed V and J ends, which lost 3 bases and 0 bases, there was a span of 8 bases. The germline V gene has CDR1 KGHSH and CDR2 LQKENI. This clonotype was counted a few times. As yet, its antigen is unknown. The sequence derives from a man aged 45-65 years with Graves' ophthalmopathy. The source material was blood. V usage is TRBV18 and J usage is TRBJ2-5; unclear D gene. This chain's CDR3 is CASSPVGNQETQYF. The CDR3 DNA is TGTGCCAGCTCACCGGTTGGAAACCAAGAGACCCAGTACTTC. Filled out from reference TRBV18 and TRBJ2-5, the complete variable domain reads NAGVMQNPRHLVRRRGQEARLRCSPMKGHSHVYWYRQLPEEGLKFMVYLQKENIIDESGMPKERFSAEFPKEGPSILRIQQVVRGDSAAYFCASSPVGNQETQYFGPGTRLLVL.